The subject of this entry is one T cell receptor beta chain. Arm-PCR of CDR3 regions with iRepertoire HTBI primers generated TCR beta libraries. TCRdb reanalysed the multiplex PCR reads using MiXCR and keeps one entry per CDR3 protein. The sample lists a few hundred thousand distinct CDR3 sequences; 12% were seen once. These data come from a study of regulatory T cells in long-lasting Graves disease. The time point: newly diagnosed GD, antithyroid drugs for less than 3 months. PBMC-derived RNA was used for the TCR library. Separately, the same data were catalogued under a study of T cells in Graves' hyperthyroidism and ophthalmopathy. That report adds: The study excluded patients with uncontrolled infection, other autoimmune disease, pregnancy or lactation.

This clonotype originated in a woman between 18 and 29 years old with Graves disease. Sequenced material: peripheral blood mononuclear cells (PBMCs), taken at new diagnosis, from a patient treated with antithyroid drugs.

In nucleotides, the CDR3 is TGTGCCAGCAGCAATTCAGAGATAGGATACGAGCAGTACTTC. The encoded protein is CASSNSEIGYEQYF. The chain couples TRBV6-1 to TRBJ2-3; D unresolved. Gene TRBJ2-7 matches the end of the DNA better, so the J call may be wrong. CDR3 length: 14 residues. CDR1 is MNHNS and CDR2 is SASEGT in the germline V gene.